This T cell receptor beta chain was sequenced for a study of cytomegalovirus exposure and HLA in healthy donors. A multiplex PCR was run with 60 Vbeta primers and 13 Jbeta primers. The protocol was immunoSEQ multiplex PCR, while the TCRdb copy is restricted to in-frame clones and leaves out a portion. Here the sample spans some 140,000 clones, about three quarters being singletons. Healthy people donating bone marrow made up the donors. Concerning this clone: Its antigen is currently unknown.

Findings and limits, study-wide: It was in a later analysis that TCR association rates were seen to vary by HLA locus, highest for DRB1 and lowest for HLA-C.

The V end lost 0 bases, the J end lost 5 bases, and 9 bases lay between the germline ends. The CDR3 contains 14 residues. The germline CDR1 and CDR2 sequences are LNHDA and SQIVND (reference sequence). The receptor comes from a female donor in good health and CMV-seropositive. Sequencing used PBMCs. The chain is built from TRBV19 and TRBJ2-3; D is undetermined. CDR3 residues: CASSIEGRGDTQYF. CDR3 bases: TGTGCCAGTAGTATAGAAGGCAGAGGAGATACGCAGTATTTT.